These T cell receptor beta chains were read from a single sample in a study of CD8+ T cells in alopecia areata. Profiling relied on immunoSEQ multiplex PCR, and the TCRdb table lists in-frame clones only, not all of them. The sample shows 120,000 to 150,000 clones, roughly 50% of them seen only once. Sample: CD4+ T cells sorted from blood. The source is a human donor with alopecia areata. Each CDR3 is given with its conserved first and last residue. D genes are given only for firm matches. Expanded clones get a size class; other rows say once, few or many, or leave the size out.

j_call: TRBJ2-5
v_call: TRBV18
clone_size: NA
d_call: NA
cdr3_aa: CASSPSNGVKGETQYF
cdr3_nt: TGTGCCAGCTCACCGTCAAACGGCGTCAAAGGGGAGACCCAGTACTTC

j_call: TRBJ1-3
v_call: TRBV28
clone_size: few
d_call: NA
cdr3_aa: CASSTVTVRNTIYF
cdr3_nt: TGTGCCAGCAGTACCGTGACCGTCAGAAACACCATATATTTT

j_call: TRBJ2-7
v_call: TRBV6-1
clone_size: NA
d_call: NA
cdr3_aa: CASSDNEQYF
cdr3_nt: TGTGCCAGCAGTGACAACGAGCAGTACTTC

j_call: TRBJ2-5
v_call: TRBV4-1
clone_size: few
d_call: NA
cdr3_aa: CASSQAPLQETQYF
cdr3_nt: TGCGCCAGCAGCCAAGCGCCCCTCCAAGAGACCCAGTACTTC

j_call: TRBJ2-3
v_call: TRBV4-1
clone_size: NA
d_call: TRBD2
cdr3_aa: CASSRETSGTDTQYF
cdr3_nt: TGCGCCAGCAGCCGAGAGACTAGCGGGACAGATACGCAGTATTTT

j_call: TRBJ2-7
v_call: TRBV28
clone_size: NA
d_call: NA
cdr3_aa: CASSFPVSYEQYF
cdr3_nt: TGTGCCAGCAGTTTCCCGGTTAGCTACGAGCAGTACTTC

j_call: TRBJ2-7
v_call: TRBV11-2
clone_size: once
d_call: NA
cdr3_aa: CASSWGPTYEQYF
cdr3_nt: TGTGCCAGCAGCTGGGGGCCAACCTACGAGCAGTACTTC

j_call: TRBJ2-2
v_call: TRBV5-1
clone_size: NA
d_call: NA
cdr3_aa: CASSLRRGSGELFF
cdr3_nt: TGCGCCAGCAGCTTGCGTCGGGGGTCCGGGGAGCTGTTTTTT

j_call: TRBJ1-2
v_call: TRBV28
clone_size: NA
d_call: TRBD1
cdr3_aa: CASIPGQIHLGGYTF
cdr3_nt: TGTGCCAGCATCCCGGGACAGATACATTTGGGTGGCTACACCTTC

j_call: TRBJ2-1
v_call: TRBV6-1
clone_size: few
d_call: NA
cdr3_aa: CASSRATYNEQFF
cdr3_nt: TGTGCCAGCAGCAGGGCGACCTACAATGAGCAGTTCTTC

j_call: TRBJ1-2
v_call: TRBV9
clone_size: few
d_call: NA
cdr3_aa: CASSVEGSPRGYTF
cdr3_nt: TGTGCCAGCAGCGTAGAAGGCTCCCCCAGAGGCTACACCTTC

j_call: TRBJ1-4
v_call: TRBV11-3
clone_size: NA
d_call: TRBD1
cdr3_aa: CASSQRQGHNEKLFF
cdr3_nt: TGTGCCAGCAGCCAGAGACAGGGGCATAATGAAAAACTGTTTTTT

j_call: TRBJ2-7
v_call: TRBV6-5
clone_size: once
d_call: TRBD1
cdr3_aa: CASSYPRTGGGYEQYF
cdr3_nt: TGTGCCAGCAGTTACCCCCGGACAGGGGGGGGCTACGAGCAGTACTTC

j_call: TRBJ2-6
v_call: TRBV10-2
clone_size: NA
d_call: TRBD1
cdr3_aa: CASSGTGRNVLTF
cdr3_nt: TGCGCCAGCAGTGGGACAGGCCGCAACGTCCTGACTTTC

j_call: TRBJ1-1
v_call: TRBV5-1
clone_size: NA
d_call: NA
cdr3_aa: CASRAGGMNTEAFF
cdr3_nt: TGCGCCAGCAGGGCTGGGGGGATGAACACTGAAGCTTTCTTT

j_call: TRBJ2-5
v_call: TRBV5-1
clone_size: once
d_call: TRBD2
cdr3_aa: CASSLGGTSQETQYF
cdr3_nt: TGCGCCAGCAGCTTGGGAGGGACTAGTCAAGAGACCCAGTACTTC

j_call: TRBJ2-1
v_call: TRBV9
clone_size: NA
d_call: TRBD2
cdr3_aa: CASSSGSYNEQFF
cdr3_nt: TGTGCCAGCTCGAGCGGGAGTTACAATGAGCAGTTCTTC

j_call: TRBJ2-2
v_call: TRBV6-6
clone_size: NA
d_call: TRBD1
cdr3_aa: CASSYSGGPGELFF
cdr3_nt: TGTGCCAGCAGTTATTCAGGGGGTCCCGGGGAGCTGTTTTTT

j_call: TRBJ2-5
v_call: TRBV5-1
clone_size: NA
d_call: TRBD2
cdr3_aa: CASSLREGPQETQYF
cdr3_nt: TGCGCCAGCAGTCTACGGGAGGGCCCCCAAGAGACCCAGTACTTC

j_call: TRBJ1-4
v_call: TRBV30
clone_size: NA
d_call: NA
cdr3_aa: CAWRFGGGLFF
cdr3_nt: TGTGCCTGGAGATTCGGGGGGGGACTGTTTTTT

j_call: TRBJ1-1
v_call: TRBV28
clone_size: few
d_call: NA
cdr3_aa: CASSFRESAFF
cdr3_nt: TGTGCCAGCAGTTTCCGGGAGTCAGCTTTCTTT

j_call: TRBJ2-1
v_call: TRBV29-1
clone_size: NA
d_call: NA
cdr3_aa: CTGVEGSNEQFF
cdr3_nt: TGCACCGGCGTCGAGGGGTCGAATGAGCAGTTCTTC

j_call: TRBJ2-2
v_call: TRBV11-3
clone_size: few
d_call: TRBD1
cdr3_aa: CASSPQGASNTGELFF
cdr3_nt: TGTGCCAGCAGCCCTCAGGGGGCGTCGAACACCGGGGAGCTGTTTTTT

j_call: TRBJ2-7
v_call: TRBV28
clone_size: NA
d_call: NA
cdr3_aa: CASSLRGPLSYEQYF
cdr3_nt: TGTGCCAGCAGTTTAAGAGGGCCGCTCTCCTACGAGCAGTACTTC

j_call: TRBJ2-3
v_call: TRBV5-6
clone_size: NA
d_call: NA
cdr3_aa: CASSLAADTQYF
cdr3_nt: TGTGCCAGCAGCTTGGCCGCGGATACGCAGTATTTT

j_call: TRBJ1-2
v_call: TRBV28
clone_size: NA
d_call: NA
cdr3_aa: CASPGQVYGYTF
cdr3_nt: TGTGCCAGCCCGGGACAAGTCTATGGCTACACCTTC

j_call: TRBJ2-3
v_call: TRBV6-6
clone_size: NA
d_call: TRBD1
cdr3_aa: CASSSLTGGSDTQYF
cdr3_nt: TGTGCCAGCAGTTCCCTGACAGGGGGATCAGATACGCAGTATTTT

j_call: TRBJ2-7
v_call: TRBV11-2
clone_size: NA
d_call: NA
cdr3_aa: CASSSLSSLFEQYF
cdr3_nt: TGTGCCAGCAGCTCCCTTAGTTCCCTTTTCGAGCAGTACTTC

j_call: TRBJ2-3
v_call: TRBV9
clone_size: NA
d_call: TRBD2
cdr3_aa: CASSVKWGGDTQYF
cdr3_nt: TGTGCCAGCAGCGTAAAATGGGGGGGAGATACGCAGTATTTT

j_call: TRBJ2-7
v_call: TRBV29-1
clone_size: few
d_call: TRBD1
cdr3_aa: CSVGQGNEQYF
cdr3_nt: TGCAGCGTTGGACAGGGTAACGAGCAGTACTTC

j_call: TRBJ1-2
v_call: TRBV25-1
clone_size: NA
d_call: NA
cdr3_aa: CASSIFSGGGYTF
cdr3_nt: TGTGCCAGCAGCATATTCTCCGGGGGGGGCTACACCTTC

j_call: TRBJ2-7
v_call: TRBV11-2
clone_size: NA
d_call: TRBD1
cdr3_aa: CASSLRQGARNEQYF
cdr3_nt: TGTGCCAGCAGCTTAAGACAGGGGGCGAGGAACGAGCAGTACTTC

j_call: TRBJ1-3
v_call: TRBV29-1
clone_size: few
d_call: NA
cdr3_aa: CSVEDLVGGNTIYF
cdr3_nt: TGCAGCGTTGAAGATCTAGTCGGCGGAAACACCATATATTTT

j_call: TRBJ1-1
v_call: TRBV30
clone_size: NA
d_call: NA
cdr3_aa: CAWSVRSKNTEAFF
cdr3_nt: TGTGCCTGGAGTGTGCGCAGCAAGAACACTGAAGCTTTCTTT

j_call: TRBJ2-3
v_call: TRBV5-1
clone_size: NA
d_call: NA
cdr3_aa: CASSSGGDTQYF
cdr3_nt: TGCGCCAGCAGCTCCGGTGGGGATACGCAGTATTTT

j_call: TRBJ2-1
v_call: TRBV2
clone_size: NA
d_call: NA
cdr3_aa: CASSGHAEQFF
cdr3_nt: TGTGCCAGCAGTGGGCACGCTGAGCAGTTCTTC

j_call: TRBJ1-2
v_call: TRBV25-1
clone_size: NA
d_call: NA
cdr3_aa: CASSADSRYTF
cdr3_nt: TGTGCCAGCAGTGCTGATTCGCGCTACACCTTC

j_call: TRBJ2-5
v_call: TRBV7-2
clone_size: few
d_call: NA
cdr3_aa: CASSLAGGETQYF
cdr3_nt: TGTGCCAGCAGCTTAGCGGGTGGAGAGACCCAGTACTTC

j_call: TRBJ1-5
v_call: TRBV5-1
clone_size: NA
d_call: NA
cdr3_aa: CASSSGVNQPQHF
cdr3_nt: TGCGCCAGCAGCTCCGGGGTGAATCAGCCCCAGCATTTT

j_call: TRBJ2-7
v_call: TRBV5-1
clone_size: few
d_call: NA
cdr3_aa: CASSLDGSSYEQYF
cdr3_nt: TGCGCCAGCAGCTTGGACGGGAGTTCCTACGAGCAGTACTTC

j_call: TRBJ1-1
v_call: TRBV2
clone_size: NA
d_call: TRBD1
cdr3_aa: CASSPKTGDTEAFF
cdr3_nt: TGTGCCAGCAGTCCTAAGACAGGGGACACTGAAGCTTTCTTT

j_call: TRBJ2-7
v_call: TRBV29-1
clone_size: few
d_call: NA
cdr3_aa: CSVEDPSYEQYF
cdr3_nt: TGCAGCGTTGAAGACCCATCCTACGAGCAGTACTTC

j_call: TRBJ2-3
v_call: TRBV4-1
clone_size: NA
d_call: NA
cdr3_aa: CASSQAGETDTQYF
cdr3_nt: TGCGCCAGCAGCCAAGCCGGGGAAACAGATACGCAGTATTTT

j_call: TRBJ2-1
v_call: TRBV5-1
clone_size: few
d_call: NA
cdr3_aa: CASSAGYNEQFF
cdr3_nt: TGCGCCAGCAGCGCGGGGTACAATGAGCAGTTCTTC

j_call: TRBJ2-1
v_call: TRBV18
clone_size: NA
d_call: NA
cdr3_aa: CASSPGVDSEQFF
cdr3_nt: TGTGCCAGCTCACCAGGGGTGGATAGTGAGCAGTTCTTC

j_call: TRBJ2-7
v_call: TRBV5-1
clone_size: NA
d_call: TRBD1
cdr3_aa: CASSLRQGVEQYF
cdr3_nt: TGCGCCAGCAGCTTGAGACAGGGAGTCGAGCAGTACTTC

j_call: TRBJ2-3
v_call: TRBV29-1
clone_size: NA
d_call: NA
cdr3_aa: CSVDASTDTQYF
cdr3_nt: TGCAGCGTTGACGCAAGCACAGATACGCAGTATTTT

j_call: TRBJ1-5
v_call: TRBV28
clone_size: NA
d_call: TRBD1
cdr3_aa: CASRTGGNQPQHF
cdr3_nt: TGTGCCAGCAGAACAGGGGGCAATCAGCCCCAGCATTTT